The T cell receptor (beta chain) described here comes from a study of PD-1 blockade in mismatch repair-deficient tumors. Study in general: Enrolled 2013-2016, patients had progressing, pretreated mismatch repair-deficient cancers of approximately 13 types.

The time point is: approximately ten-day in vitro stimulation with candidate neoantigen peptide 6. The TCR-sequenced patients were three responders to pembrolizumab. Several ELISpot-reactive neoantigen peptides each drove a 10-day in vitro stimulation. Clone fold changes were calculated against an identical culture without peptide. As concerns this clone: The antigen is undetermined.

TCRdb's copy holds only in-frame clones and misses some; the assay was immunoSEQ multiplex PCR. The table records about 14,000 clones, about 85% of them present only once. The sequence derives from an adult with mismatch repair-deficient cancer. Specimen: cells cultured in vitro, collected from a patient treated with pembrolizumab.

CDR3 residues: CASSKRSGQVFLGGRPDTQYF. The CDR3 DNA follows: TGTGCCAGTAGCAAGAGATCGGGACAAGTATTTTTGGGGGGGAGACCAGATACGCAGTATTTT. V is TRBV19 and J is TRBJ2-3; a weak D match, TRBD2 (7 bases). This CDR3 spans 21 amino acids. Germline CDR1 is LNHDA and CDR2 is SQIVND (reference sequence). V lost 6 bases to trimming and J lost 4 bases, with 35 bases between them.